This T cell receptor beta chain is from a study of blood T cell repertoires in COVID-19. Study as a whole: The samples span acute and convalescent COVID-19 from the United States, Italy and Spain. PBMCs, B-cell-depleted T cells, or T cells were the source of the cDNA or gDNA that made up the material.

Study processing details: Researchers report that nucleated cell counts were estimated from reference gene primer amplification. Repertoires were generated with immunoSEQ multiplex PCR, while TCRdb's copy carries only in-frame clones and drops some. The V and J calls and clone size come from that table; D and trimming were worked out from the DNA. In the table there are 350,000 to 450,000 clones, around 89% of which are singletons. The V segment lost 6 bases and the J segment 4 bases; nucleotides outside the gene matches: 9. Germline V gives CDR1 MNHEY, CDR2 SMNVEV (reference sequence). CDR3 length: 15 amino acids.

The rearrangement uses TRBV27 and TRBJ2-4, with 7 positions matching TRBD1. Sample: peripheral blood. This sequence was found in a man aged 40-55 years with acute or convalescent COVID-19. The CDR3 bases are TGTGCCAGCAGGACAGACAGGGTAGGGAAAAACATTCAGTACTTC. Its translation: CASRTDRVGKNIQYF.